Ten or more counts support the clone carrying this T cell receptor beta chain. The antigen is unknown. Time point meaning: newly diagnosed GD, antithyroid drugs for less than 3 months. Making the TCR library involved RNA that had been extracted from PBMCs. Germline V lookup: CDR1 SEHNR, CDR2 FQNEAQ (reference sequence). The CDR3 is made up of 18 amino acids. Trimming removed 1 base from V and 4 bases from J, with 22 bases in between. This sample is part of a study of regulatory T cells in long-lasting Graves disease. Regarding the study as a whole: Patients with persistent disease showed a bias toward TRBV28, TRBJ1-2 and TRBJ2-5.

For TCR beta, libraries came from iRepertoire HTBI primers and Arm-PCR of CDR3 regions. Each CDR3 protein gets one entry after TCRdb re-called the multiplex PCR reads with MiXCR. The data contain about 500,000 distinct CDR3 sequences, around 11% of them singletons. This sample was also put to use in a study of T cells in Graves' hyperthyroidism and ophthalmopathy.

The starting material was peripheral blood mononuclear cells (PBMCs), obtained at new diagnosis, from a patient treated with antithyroid drugs. The sequence was obtained from a woman aged 25 to 45 with Graves disease. This rearrangement joins TRBV7-9 to TRBJ1-1; D not resolved. The CDR3 loop is CASSLEAGSLRQRTEAFF. The DNA of the CDR3 is TGTGCCAGCAGCTTAGAGGCGGGGTCGCTGCGGCAACGCACTGAAGCTTTCTTT.